Listed below are T cell receptor beta chains from one sample, sequenced in a study of blood T cell repertoires in COVID-19. Repertoires were generated with immunoSEQ multiplex PCR, while TCRdb's copy carries only in-frame clones and drops some. Of around 200,000 clones in the sample, around nine tenths were seen once. The material sequenced was peripheral blood. All receptors derive from a man aged 18-30 years with active or convalescent COVID-19. CDR3s include the opening cysteine and the closing phenylalanine or tryptophan. A D gene is named only where the DNA matches it firmly. A row's size may be missing; if present it is once, few, many or a size class.

V gene	D gene	clone size	J gene	CDR3 protein	CDR3 DNA
TRBV7-9	TRBD1	few	TRBJ1-4	CASSAWDSGKLFF	TGTGCCAGCAGCGCGTGGGACAGTGGAAAACTGTTTTTT
TRBV5-8	TRBD1	.	TRBJ2-2	CASSLRDRVPTGELFF	TGTGCCAGCAGCTTGAGGGACAGGGTTCCCACCGGGGAGCTGTTTTTT
TRBV7-2	TRBD1	.	TRBJ1-2	CASTGQGAEGYTF	TGTGCCAGCACCGGACAGGGGGCTGAGGGCTACACCTTC
TRBV3-1/TRBV3-2	.	.	TRBJ1-3	CASSRSRGSGGNTIYF	TGTGCCAGCAGCCGAAGTCGGGGATCGGGAGGAAACACCATATATTTT
TRBV3-1/TRBV3-2	TRBD1	.	TRBJ1-1	CASSQVQGTKTEAFF	TGTGCCAGCAGCCAAGTACAGGGGACAAAGACTGAAGCTTTCTTT
TRBV30	TRBD1	.	TRBJ1-5	CAWSVGGSGQPQHF	TGTGCCTGGAGTGTAGGGGGCTCGGGTCAGCCCCAGCATTTT
TRBV18	.	.	TRBJ1-3	CASSPNPPGGSGNTIYF	TGTGCCAGCTCACCGAACCCCCCCGGGGGCTCTGGAAACACCATATATTTT
TRBV5-1	TRBD2	.	TRBJ2-7	CASSFGLGYEQYF	TGCGCCAGCAGCTTCGGACTAGGCTACGAGCAGTACTTC
TRBV19	TRBD1	.	TRBJ1-1	CASSKTGRTEAFF	TGTGCCAGTAGTAAGACAGGGAGGACTGAAGCTTTCTTT
TRBV11-1	TRBD1	.	TRBJ2-7	CASSQWVGQISYEQYF	TGTGCCAGCAGCCAATGGGTGGGACAGATATCCTACGAGCAGTACTTC
TRBV5-1	.	.	TRBJ1-1	CASSLSGDGTEAFF	TGCGCCAGCAGCTTGTCCGGGGATGGTACTGAAGCTTTCTTT
TRBV27	TRBD2	.	TRBJ2-1	CASSLAGDEQFF	TGTGCCAGCAGTTTAGCGGGAGATGAGCAGTTCTTC
TRBV28	.	.	TRBJ2-5	CASRSLQGSGGETQYF	TGTGCCAGCAGATCCCTACAGGGAAGTGGGGGAGAGACCCAGTACTTC
TRBV12-5	TRBD2	once	TRBJ2-7	CASGSGLAYEQYF	TGTGCTAGTGGCTCGGGACTAGCGTACGAGCAGTACTTC
TRBV9	.	few	TRBJ2-3	CASSVFSQSRTDTQYF	TGTGCCAGCAGCGTATTTTCCCAGTCCCGCACAGATACGCAGTATTTT
TRBV7-9	.	.	TRBJ2-5	CASSLAFGGETQYF	TGTGCCAGCAGCTTAGCATTTGGCGGAGAGACCCAGTACTTC
TRBV5-1	.	.	TRBJ2-2	CASSLGGKAGELFF	TGCGCCAGCAGCTTAGGAGGGAAGGCCGGGGAGCTGTTTTTT
TRBV9	TRBD1	.	TRBJ1-1	CASSVDRGTEAFF	TGTGCCAGCAGCGTAGACAGGGGCACTGAAGCTTTCTTT
TRBV12-2	.	.	TRBJ2-7	CASRFFFGFYFCEQYF	.
TRBV24-1	.	.	TRBJ1-2	CATSDLPGDGYTF	TGTGCCACCAGTGATTTACCCGGGGATGGCTACACCTTC
TRBV11-3	.	.	TRBJ1-1	CASSHRRQAAEAFF	TGTGCCAGCAGTCATAGACGACAGGCAGCTGAAGCTTTCTTT
TRBV7-2	.	.	TRBJ2-3	CASSLALAIDTQYF	TGTGCCAGCAGCTTAGCCCTAGCGATAGATACGCAGTATTTT
TRBV7-8	.	.	TRBJ1-1	CASSPARDTEAFF	TGTGCCAGCAGCCCAGCGAGGGACACTGAAGCTTTCTTT
TRBV11-3	.	.	TRBJ2-7	CASSSLTDPGLYEQYF	TGTGCCAGCAGCTCCCTCACAGATCCTGGCCTCTACGAGCAGTACTTC
TRBV5-1	.	.	TRBJ2-2	CASSLWGDTGELFF	TGCGCCAGCAGCTTGTGGGGGGACACCGGGGAGCTGTTTTTT
TRBV5-1	TRBD2	.	TRBJ2-2	CASSLDVAGGTGELFF	TGCGCCAGCAGCTTGGATGTAGCGGGGGGCACCGGGGAGCTGTTTTTT
TRBV10-1	.	.	TRBJ2-7	CASSSGGTGTGEQYF	TGCGCCAGCAGTTCGGGAGGGACAGGGACCGGCGAGCAGTACTTC
TRBV5-6	.	.	TRBJ1-5	CASSLDPDQPQHF	TGTGCCAGCAGCTTGGATCCGGATCAGCCCCAGCATTTT
TRBV7-9	TRBD1	.	TRBJ2-1	CASSHWTGFNEQFF	TGTGCCAGCAGCCACTGGACAGGGTTCAATGAGCAGTTCTTC
TRBV4-2	.	.	TRBJ1-5	CASSQPGNQPQHF	TGTGCCAGCAGCCAGCCGGGCAATCAGCCCCAGCATTTT
TRBV28	.	.	TRBJ1-5	CASSPLIIRQDNQPQHF	TGTGCCAGCAGTCCCCTTATAATCCGACAGGATAATCAGCCCCAGCATTTT
TRBV3-1/TRBV3-2	.	.	TRBJ1-6	CASSQTAADSPLHF	TGTGCCAGCAGCCAAACCGCGGCGGATTCACCCCTCCACTTT
TRBV5-4	.	.	TRBJ1-2	CASSLGGGAVYGYTF	TGTGCCAGCAGCTTAGGGGGAGGGGCGGTCTATGGCTACACCTTC
TRBV5-4	TRBD1	once	TRBJ2-1	CASSLPRQGASEQFF	TGTGCCAGCAGCCTCCCGAGACAGGGGGCTAGTGAGCAGTTCTTC
TRBV6-5	TRBD2	.	TRBJ2-3	CASNFLAGGRDTQYF	TGTGCCAGCAACTTTCTAGCGGGAGGGCGAGATACGCAGTATTTT
TRBV3-1/TRBV3-2	.	few	TRBJ1-6	CASSQDGLASPLHF	TGTGCCAGCAGCCAGGACGGTTTAGCGTCACCCCTCCACTTT
TRBV5-1	.	.	TRBJ2-2	CASSLTANTGELFF	TGCGCCAGCAGCTTGACAGCGAACACCGGGGAGCTGTTTTTT
TRBV18	.	.	TRBJ1-2	CASSPAQGGYTF	TGTGCCAGCTCACCGGCCCAGGGAGGCTACACCTTC
TRBV28	.	.	TRBJ2-7	CASRDNRESYEQYF	TGTGCCAGCAGGGATAACAGGGAAAGCTACGAGCAGTACTTC
TRBV30	TRBD1	.	TRBJ2-7	CAWSVQGAHEQYF	TGTGCCTGGAGTGTACAGGGGGCCCACGAGCAGTACTTC
TRBV7-2	.	once	TRBJ1-4	CASSRGTTNEKLFF	TGTGCCAGCAGCCGGGGTACAACTAATGAAAAACTGTTTTTT
TRBV18	TRBD1	.	TRBJ1-1	CASSPTGKGDTEAFF	TGTGCCAGCTCACCGACAGGGAAGGGGGACACTGAAGCTTTCTTT